Given below is one T cell receptor beta chain in context. TCRdb's copy holds only in-frame clones and misses some; the assay was immunoSEQ multiplex PCR. This table holds roughly 100,000 clones, roughly 79% found once. The data stem from a study of glioma-infiltrating T cells after dendritic cell vaccination. Overall study: Glioblastoma patients came from Phase I and II dendritic cell vaccination trials.

Only patients with spare fresh-frozen tumor and over two years of follow-up were included. V lost 5 bases to trimming and J lost 6 bases, with 17 bases between them. The CDR3 consists of 15 residues. The germline V gene encodes CDR1 ENHRY and CDR2 SYGVKD. This chain uses TRBV10-3 with TRBJ2-1; a weak D match, TRBD1 (6 bases). The sequence was collected from a human donor with glioblastoma. The sequences come from blood, collected before dendritic cell vaccination. The CDR3 loop reads CAISRVQGSVNEQFF. CDR3 sequence (DNA): TGTGCCATCAGTCGGGTGCAGGGGTCGGTCAATGAGCAGTTCTTC.